This TCR beta chain is from a study of post-analysis software for immune sequencing data. The TCR beta cDNA libraries contained unique molecular identifiers. TCRdb used MiXCR to reprocess the PCR reads, holding one entry per CDR3 protein. The repertoire holds 750,000 to 950,000 distinct CDR3 sequences, with roughly 50% as singletons. This TCR came from a girl under 18 with multiple sclerosis. The sample taken for sequencing was blood.

In nucleotides, the CDR3 is TGTGCCAGCAGTAGAGGACTAGCGGGGAGGTACAATGAGCAGTTCTTC. Amino acids: CASSRGLAGRYNEQFF. This chain connects TRBV12-3 or TRBV12-4 to TRBJ2-1; 12 bases map to TRBD2. With 5 bases clipped from V and 4 bases from J, the junction kept 6 bases outside the gene matches. The CDR3 covers 16 residues.